This entry describes one T cell receptor beta chain. Its antigen is currently unknown. The CDR3 length is 14 residues. Germline V gives CDR1 SGHNT, CDR2 YYREEE (reference sequence). V dropped 5 bases and J dropped 1 base, with 9 bases sitting between them. Profiled with immunoSEQ multiplex PCR; TCRdb holds only in-frame clones, not every one. The data show around 8,000 clones, 90% seen once. The data belong to a study of OX40 agonist ivuxolimab in advanced cancers. The wider study: Hepatocellular carcinoma, melanoma, renal cell or head and neck cancer affected the dose-escalation patients. Three dose-escalation patients had partial responses: one with hepatocellular carcinoma and two with cutaneous melanoma.

The study, taken as a whole, reports: Average numbers of expanded clones were greater in CD8+ T cells than in CD4+.

This TCR was sampled from an adult with an advanced solid tumor such as melanoma, head and neck, liver or kidney cancer. The sample was CD4+ or CD8+ T cells sorted from blood, taken in a trial of the OX40 agonist ivuxolimab. The rearrangement links TRBV5-4 to TRBJ2-2, with a possible D match to TRBD1 (6 bases). Written as DNA, the CDR3 is TGTGCCAGCAGGTTGACAGGGAACACCGGGGAGCTGTTTTTT. It specifies CASRLTGNTGELFF.